The 23 T cell receptor beta chains reported below all come from one sample, sequenced in a study of neurological immune-mediated disorders. TCRdb passed the 5' RACE reads through MiXCR, listing each CDR3 protein once. The data show around 71,000 distinct CDR3 sequences, roughly 13% seen once. Time point reported: longitudinal time-point 1 (baseline). Sequenced material: PBMCs. Receptors were obtained from a female donor with HTLV-1-associated myelopathy (HAM/TSP).

This clonotype has ten or more counts. The CDR3 DNA follows: TGCGCCAGCAGCTTGGGGGACAGAAGTAGCAATGAGCAGTTCTTC. Protein product: CASSLGDRSSNEQFF. The chain recombines TRBV5-1 with TRBJ2-1; 7 bases align to TRBD1. Germline assignment: CDR1 SGHRS and CDR2 YFSETQ. V lost 0 bases, J lost 6 bases, and 6 bases stayed unmatched. The CDR3 length is 15 residues.

This clonotype appeared many times. This chain uses TRBV4-1 with TRBJ2-7; D tentatively fits TRBD1 or TRBD2 (5 bases each). V was pared by 2 bases and J by 2 bases, with 13 bases between. CDR3 length equals 15 residues. CDR1 MGHRA and CDR2 YSYEKL come from the germline V gene. As DNA, the CDR3 is TGCGCCAGCAGCCAACGCGCGCAGGGAGCCTACGAGCAGTACTTC. Protein: CASSQRAQGAYEQYF.

This clonotype was seen ten or more times. This sequence joins TRBV5-1 and TRBJ2-2; TRBD2 is a possible D gene (6 bases). V lost 0 bases to trimming and J lost 9 bases, with 18 bases between them. Germline loops: CDR1 SGHRS, CDR2 YFSETQ. This CDR3 is built from 16 residues. CDR3 region: CASSLDGGASPRELFF. The CDR3 bases are TGCGCCAGCAGCTTGGATGGCGGGGCCTCCCCACGGGAGCTGTTTTTT.

This clonotype was found many times. The chain couples TRBV5-1 to TRBJ1-1, with D possibly matching TRBD1 (6 bases). The CDR3 totals 13 residues. V lost 3 bases, J lost 5 bases, and 11 bases lay in between. Looked up from germline, CDR1 is SGHRS and CDR2 is YFSETQ. The CDR3 bases are TGCGCCAGCAGCTCTATGACAGGTACTGAAGCTTTCTTT. It is translated as CASSSMTGTEAFF.

The sample holds many counts of this clonotype. The chain couples TRBV20-1 to TRBJ2-2, with TRBD1 as a possible D gene (7 bases). The CDR3 length is 14 residues. The germline gives CDR1 DFQATT, CDR2 SNEGSKA (reference sequence). V lost 0 bases and J lost 6, with 11 bases in between. This CDR3 is CSARDVRGAGELFF. The CDR3 coding sequence is TGCAGTGCTAGAGATGTCAGGGGGGCCGGGGAGCTGTTTTTT.

This clonotype was recorded a few times. The rearrangement uses TRBV7-9 and TRBJ2-2, with D possibly being TRBD2 (6 bases). This CDR3 contains 14 residues. Germline CDR1 is SEHNR and CDR2 is FQNEAQ (reference sequence). Trimming removed 5 bases from V and 4 bases from J, with 11 bases in between. This CDR3 reads CASSRESPTGELFF. The CDR3 nucleotides read TGTGCCAGCAGCCGGGAGTCCCCCACCGGGGAGCTGTTTTTT. The full variable domain, its missing parts supplied by reference TRBV7-9 and TRBJ2-2, is DTGVSQNPRHKITKRGQNVTFRCDPISEHNRLYWYRQTLGQGPEFLTYFQNEAQLEKSRLLSDRFSAERPKGSFSTLEIQRTEQGDSAMYLCASSRESPTGELFFGEGSRLTVL.

This clonotype occurred many times. The chain has TRBV20-1 and TRBJ2-5; a possible D gene is TRBD1 (6 bases). The V end was cut by 4 bases, the J end by 2 bases, with 14 bases between. This CDR3 is 14 amino acids long. The germline V gene has CDR1 DFQATT and CDR2 SNEGSKA (reference sequence). CDR3 nucleotides: TGCAGTGCTACGACAGGAGAATTTCAAGAGACCCAGTACTTC. Amino acid sequence: CSATTGEFQETQYF.

This clonotype was observed at least ten times. The chain recombines TRBV28 with TRBJ2-1; D assignment may be TRBD1 or TRBD2 (6 bases each). Trimming pared 4 bases from V and 9 bases from J, leaving 13 bases between. The germline V gene encodes CDR1 MDHEN and CDR2 SYDVKM. The CDR3 runs 13 residues. The CDR3 spells CASSSPSGAEQFF. The CDR3 bases are TGTGCCAGCAGTTCCCCCTCGGGGGCTGAGCAGTTCTTC.

This clonotype was observed many times. This chain links TRBV12-3 or TRBV12-4 with TRBJ2-1; D is possibly TRBD1 or TRBD2 (5 bases each). The CDR3 has 15 amino acids. Trimming shortened V by 5 bases and J by 5 bases, and 16 bases separated the two germline ends. CDR3 DNA sequence: TGTGCCAGCAGTCCGGGACGGTATAGTAACAATGAGCAGTTCTTC. Its translation: CASSPGRYSNNEQFF.

This clonotype was observed at least ten times. V is TRBV7-9 and J is TRBJ2-3; no reliable D call. Trimming removed 3 bases at V and 5 bases at J, with 6 bases between. The length of the CDR3 is 12 residues. CDR1 SEHNR and CDR2 FQNEAQ come from the germline V gene (reference sequence). The CDR3 is CASSLSGDTQYF. DNA for the CDR3: TGTGCCAGCAGCTTGTCTGGAGATACGCAGTATTTT.

This clonotype was recorded many times. The V and J genes are TRBV20-1 and TRBJ2-7; D is tentatively TRBD1 or TRBD2 (5 bases each). CDR1 and CDR2 (germline): DFQATT, SNEGSKA (reference sequence). The CDR3 is made up of 14 amino acids. Trimming shortened V by 1 base and J by 2 bases, and 12 bases separated the two germline ends. CDR3 coding DNA: TGCAGTGCTAGAGCCGGGACGTCGACCTACGAGCAGTACTTC. Its translation is CSARAGTSTYEQYF.

This clonotype occurred many times. The chain is built from TRBV10-3 and TRBJ2-1; TRBD1 matches at 12 bases. V lost 8 bases and J lost 15; bases outside the gene matches: 8. Germline V CDR1 and CDR2: ENHRY, SYGVKD. The CDR3 covers 12 residues. The CDR3 nucleotides read TGTGCCATCGGGACAGGGGGCGTCTTTCCGTTCTTC. It yields the protein CAIGTGGVFPFF.

This clonotype has at least ten counts. The chain recombines TRBV28 with TRBJ1-5; D is ambiguous. CDR1 is MDHEN, CDR2 SYDVKM, per germline. This CDR3 has 14 residues. V shed 3 bases and J shed 6 bases, with 12 bases lying between them. CDR3 DNA sequence: TGTGCCAGCAGTTTTGTGGGAATAGGTCAGCCCCAGCATTTT. Protein: CASSFVGIGQPQHF.

This clonotype was detected ten times or more. The gene calls are TRBV28 and TRBJ2-7; no reliable D call. Germline values: CDR1 MDHEN, CDR2 SYDVKM. Trimming removed 5 bases at V and 2 bases at J, with 7 bases between. CDR3 length: 12 amino acids. This CDR3 is CASSGSPYEQYF. The CDR3 DNA follows: TGTGCCAGCAGTGGATCGCCCTACGAGCAGTACTTC.

In this sample, this clonotype turned up many times. The V and J genes are TRBV5-5 and TRBJ2-7; D remains unclear. The CDR3 runs to 14 residues. Germline-derived CDR1 and CDR2 are SGHKS and YYEKEE (reference sequence). V was cut by 1 base and J by 4 bases, with 12 bases left in between. The CDR3 is CASSLSVAPYEQYF. CDR3 sequence (DNA): TGTGCCAGCAGCTTGTCGGTGGCGCCTTACGAGCAGTACTTC.

This clonotype was counted ten times or more. V usage is TRBV20-1 and J usage is TRBJ1-5; no reliable D call. Looked up from germline, CDR1 is DFQATT and CDR2 is SNEGSKA (reference sequence). The V and J ends lost 1 base and 1 base respectively, with 8 bases between them. The CDR3 runs 14 residues. CDR3: CSARGPSSNQPQHF. As DNA, the CDR3 is TGCAGTGCTAGAGGCCCCTCCAGCAATCAGCCCCAGCATTTT.

This clonotype has a count of ten or more. The chain joins TRBV7-3 to TRBJ2-3; possibly TRBD1 or TRBD2 for D (6 bases each). This CDR3 is 15 amino acids long. CDR1 SGHTA and CDR2 FQGTGA come from the germline V gene. Deletions cut 2 bases from V and 2 bases from J, with 11 bases between. CDR3 DNA: TGTGCCAGCAGCTTACGAGGGGGGCCCACAGATACGCAGTATTTT. This sequence encodes CASSLRGGPTDTQYF. The full variable domain, completed using reference TRBV7-3 and TRBJ2-3, is GAGVSQTPSNKVTEKGKYVELRCDPISGHTALYWYRQSLGQGPEFLIYFQGTGAADDSGLPNDRFFAVRPEGSVSTLKIQRTERGDSAVYLCASSLRGGPTDTQYFGPGTRLTVL.

This clonotype was recorded many times. The chain combines TRBV10-3 with TRBJ2-3, with TRBD1 matching 10 bases. With V trimmed by 10 bases and J by 4 bases, 8 bases remained unmatched. Germline CDR1 is ENHRY and CDR2 is SYGVKD. The length of the CDR3 is 14 residues. The CDR3, as DNA: TGTGCCACCGGGGGGACAGGGGTCCCAGATACGCAGTATTTT. The encoded protein is CATGGTGVPDTQYF.

This clonotype was observed many times. The rearrangement uses TRBV4-2 and TRBJ2-7; unclear D gene. Germline V gene sequence: CDR1 LGHNA, CDR2 YNFKEQ. CDR3 size: 15 residues. V lost 1 base and J 2 bases, leaving 12 bases between the germline ends. The CDR3 nucleotides are TGTGCCAGCAGCCAAGGCGTGTTAGCAACCTACGAGCAGTACTTC. It specifies CASSQGVLATYEQYF.

This clonotype occurred many times. This chain joins TRBV9 and TRBJ2-7; possible D gene TRBD2, 7 bases. CDR3 length: 16 amino acids. V was pared by 0 bases and J by 5 bases, with 18 bases between. Germline values: CDR1 SGDLS, CDR2 YYNGEE. The CDR3 region has the DNA TGTGCCAGCAGCGTAGTGGATTGGGGGGGCGTCAACGAGCAGTACTTC. It translates to CASSVVDWGGVNEQYF. Together with reference TRBV9 and TRBJ2-7, the CDR3 gives the full variable domain: DSGVTQTPKHLITATGQRVTLRCSPRSGDLSVYWYQQSLDQGLQFLIQYYNGEERAKGNILERFSAQQFPDLHSELNLSSLELGDSALYFCASSVVDWGGVNEQYFGPGTRLTVT.

This clonotype was seen only once. Its ends do not fully match the called genes, so a read error is possible. CDR3 residues: CASSLQGVNTEAYF. CDR3 nucleotide sequence: TGTGCCAGCAGCCTACAGGGCGTGAACACTGAAGCTTACTTT. The V call is TRBV7-9, the J call TRBJ1-1; D might be TRBD1 (6 bases). The CDR3 is 14 residues long. Germline-derived CDR1 and CDR2 are SEHNR and FQNEAQ (reference sequence).

This clonotype was observed at least ten times. The rearrangement uses TRBV10-3 and TRBJ2-7; no definite D call. The CDR3 spans 16 residues. Germline assignment: CDR1 ENHRY and CDR2 SYGVKD. Trimming took 4 bases from V and 6 from J, leaving 22 bases between them. The CDR3 sequence is CAISAIGSRWVGEQYF. CDR3 in DNA: TGTGCCATCAGTGCGATCGGTAGTCGATGGGTAGGCGAGCAGTACTTC.

In this sample, this clonotype turned up many times. The chain uses TRBV5-5 and TRBJ2-1, with TRBD1 as a possible D gene (6 bases). V was clipped by 0 bases and J by 0 bases, with 7 bases between them. CDR3 length: 15 amino acids. CDR1 and CDR2 (germline): SGHKS, YYEKEE (reference sequence). CDR3 in amino acids: CASSLEGVSYNEQFF. The CDR3 coding sequence is TGTGCCAGCAGCTTGGAGGGGGTCTCCTACAATGAGCAGTTCTTC.